Below are 26 T cell receptor beta chains sequenced from a single sample in a study of cytomegalovirus exposure and HLA in healthy donors. TCRdb keeps only in-frame clones here, not all; method: immunoSEQ multiplex PCR. The sample yields some 170,000 clones, about 89% seen once. The sample consisted of PBMCs. The source of these receptors is a man aged 18 to 29 in good health and CMV-seropositive.

The chain recombines TRBV19 with TRBJ1-1, with 7 positions matching TRBD1. Germline V gene data show CDR1 as LNHDA and CDR2 as SQIVND (reference sequence). The V segment lost 4 bases and the J segment 3 bases; nucleotides outside the gene matches: 8. CDR3 length: 15 residues. CDR3 DNA sequence: TGTGCCAGTAGTAGAACCGCCACAGGGGACACTGAAGCTTTCTTT. Translated: CASSRTATGDTEAFF. Looking up the rest from reference TRBV19 and TRBJ1-1 gives the full variable domain: DGGITQSPKYLFRKEGQNVTLSCEQNLNHDAMYWYRQDPGQGLRLIYYSQIVNDFQKGDIAEGYSVSREKKESFPLTVTSAQKNPTAFYLCASSRTATGDTEAFFGQGTRLTVV.

This clone was recorded many times. The chain recombines TRBV18 with TRBJ2-7; 8 nucleotides match TRBD1. Germline trimming cut 5 bases from V and 6 bases from J; bases unmatched to any gene: 6. The CDR3 has 13 residues. Per germline, CDR1 KGHSH and CDR2 LQKENI. DNA of the CDR3: TGTGCCAGCTCAAGGGACAGGCCTACCGAGCAGTACTTC. This codes for CASSRDRPTEQYF.

This chain joins TRBV19 and TRBJ2-2; D is perhaps TRBD1 (6 bases). The CDR3 covers 15 residues. CDR1 and CDR2 (germline): LNHDA, SQIVND (reference sequence). V dropped 8 bases and J dropped 3 bases, with 16 bases sitting between them. The DNA of the CDR3 is TGTGCCAGTCTCGGGACACGGAGACACACCGGGGAGCTGTTTTTT. Its protein is CASLGTRRHTGELFF.

Concerning this clone: Compared with germline, one end of the junction differs, possibly owing to a read error. The chain recombines TRBV7-7 with TRBJ2-5, with D perhaps TRBD2 (6 bases). CDR1 SSHAT and CDR2 FNYEAQ come from the germline V gene (reference sequence). This CDR3 region has 13 residues. The CDR3 reads CASSRYGGETQYF. The CDR3 nucleotides are TGTGCTAGCAGCCGGTATGGGGGGGAGACCCAGTACTTC.

The V and J genes are TRBV7-9 and TRBJ2-1, with D tentatively TRBD1 (5 bases). Germline lookup yields CDR1 SEHNR and CDR2 FQNEAQ (reference sequence). V lost 5 bases and J 1 base, leaving 18 bases between the germline ends. The CDR3 totals 17 residues. The DNA for the CDR3 is TGTGCCAGCAGCCCCGGTGGGGCATCGGTGTCCTACAATGAGCAGTTCTTC. Translation: CASSPGGASVSYNEQFF.

This clone has only one observation. V usage is TRBV7-2 and J usage is TRBJ2-5; 11 bases agree with TRBD2. The CDR3 runs to 15 residues. Germline V gene data show CDR1 as SGHTA and CDR2 as FQGNSA. V dropped 5 bases and J dropped 6; count of bases not matched to a gene: 8. In DNA form, the CDR3 reads TGTGCCAGCAGCGTCACTAGCGGGAGTCTTAAGACCCAGTACTTC. It translates to CASSVTSGSLKTQYF.

This clone occurred a few times. The sample contains more than one DNA sequence encoding this CDR3. This chain joins TRBV6-5 and TRBJ2-1; D is unresolved. Trimming stripped 4 bases from V and 9 bases from J, with 7 bases between. CDR1 MNHEY and CDR2 SVGAGI come from the germline V gene. The CDR3 is 11 residues long. CDR3 DNA sequence: TGTGCCAGCAGTTTCGGTGGTGAGCAGTTCTTC. Encoded protein: CASSFGGEQFF.

This chain joins TRBV4-1 and TRBJ1-4, with TRBD1 as a possible D gene (6 bases). The CDR3 sequence is 16 residues long. V shed 3 bases and J shed 7 bases, with 18 bases lying between them. Germline loops: CDR1 MGHRA, CDR2 YSYEKL. In DNA form, the CDR3 reads TGCGCCAGCAGCCAGGCTACAGGGTCTATTGGTGAAAAACTGTTTTTT. Its protein is CASSQATGSIGEKLFF.

This clone was observed a single time. The chain links TRBV18 to TRBJ1-1; D unresolved. V shed 2 bases and J shed 0 bases, with 16 bases lying between them. This CDR3 comprises 17 residues. The V gene's germline CDR1 is KGHSH and CDR2 LQKENI. CDR3 in DNA: TGTGCCAGCTCACCAGAAGCTCGGAGGACGATGAACACTGAAGCTTTCTTT. It is translated as CASSPEARRTMNTEAFF.

The chain joins TRBV27 to TRBJ2-1; 10 positions match TRBD2. This CDR3 region has 20 residues. CDR1 and CDR2 (germline): MNHEY, SMNVEV (reference sequence). V shed 3 bases, J shed 0 bases, and the junction held 14 bases outside the gene matches. DNA of the CDR3: TGTGCCAGCAGTTTTATTAGCGGGGGGTTTTTCGAGAGCTCCTACAATGAGCAGTTCTTC. Protein product: CASSFISGGFFESSYNEQFF.

V usage is TRBV4-3 and J usage is TRBJ1-2; no clear D. This CDR3 has 17 residues. V was cut by 0 bases and J by 0 bases, with 14 bases left in between. Germline CDR1 LGHNA, CDR2 YSLEER. This CDR3 reads CASSQDGSTLANYGYTF. CDR3 DNA: TGCGCCAGCAGCCAAGATGGTAGCACGTTAGCTAACTATGGCTACACCTTC.

This chain uses TRBV7-6 with TRBJ1-5; 7 nucleotides match TRBD1. The CDR3 sequence is 14 residues long. The V gene's germline CDR1 is SGHVS and CDR2 FNYEAQ. V shed 1 base and J 6 bases; nucleotides not matched to a gene: 3. In DNA, the CDR3 is TGTGCCAGCAGCTTAGGGGACAGCCCTCAGCCCCAGCATTTT. Translated: CASSLGDSPQPQHF. Using reference TRBV7-6 and TRBJ1-5 for the parts outside the CDR3, the full variable domain is GAGVSQSPRYKVTKRGQDVALRCDPISGHVSLYWYRQALGQGPEFLTYFNYEAQQDKSGLPNDRFSAERPEGSISTLTIQRTEQRDSAMYRCASSLGDSPQPQHFGDGTRLSIL.

The chain recombines TRBV2 with TRBJ2-7; TRBD1 matches 7 bases. V shed 9 bases and J 0 bases; nucleotides not matched to a gene: 2. Germline V gene data show CDR1 as SNHLY and CDR2 as FYNNEI. The CDR3 contains 12 residues. The CDR3 coding sequence is TGTGCCAGTACAGGGGCCTCCTACGAGCAGTACTTC. This codes for CASTGASYEQYF.

CDR3 in amino acids: CATYRDRGQDEQFF. CDR3 nucleotides: TGTGCCACCTACCGGGACAGGGGGCAGGATGAGCAGTTCTTC. The chain employs TRBV2 and TRBJ2-1, with TRBD1 matching 12 bases. J lost 8 bases, V lost 10 bases, and 9 bases had no gene match. This CDR3 spans 14 amino acids. Germline V gene data show CDR1 as SNHLY and CDR2 as FYNNEI.

In this sample, this clone turned up a few times. This chain connects TRBV15 to TRBJ2-5; 9 bases match TRBD2. The V gene's germline CDR1 is LNHNV and CDR2 YYDKDF (reference sequence). Trimming at V came to 4 bases and at J to 4 bases, leaving 13 bases not matched to a gene. The CDR3 extends over 17 amino acids. CDR3 amino acids: CATSKERGGSGRETQYF. The CDR3 region has the DNA TGTGCCACCAGCAAAGAGAGAGGGGGTAGCGGGAGAGAGACCCAGTACTTC.

The rearrangement uses TRBV27 and TRBJ2-3; no definite D call. The CDR3 length is 11 residues. Per the germline V gene, CDR1 is MNHEY and CDR2 is SMNVEV (reference sequence). Trimming stripped 8 bases from V and 6 bases from J, with 9 bases between. The CDR3 DNA follows: TGTGCCAGCTCCGGAGTGGATACGCAGTATTTT. It is translated as CASSGVDTQYF.

The chain employs TRBV25-1 and TRBJ1-2, with D possibly being TRBD1 (5 bases). V was cut by 8 bases and J by 5 bases, with 18 bases left in between. The CDR3 runs 14 residues. Germline CDR1 reads MGHDK; CDR2 reads SYGVNS. The CDR3 DNA is TGTGCCAGCCCCGGGGCGGGAGACAATTATGGCTACACCTTC. Translating gives CASPGAGDNYGYTF.

This clone was picked up one time. V and J are TRBV5-1 and TRBJ2-7; TRBD1 agrees at 8 bases. CDR3 length equals 14 residues. Trimming at V came to 5 bases and at J to 2 bases, leaving 6 bases not matched to a gene. Looked up from germline, CDR1 is SGHRS and CDR2 is YFSETQ. The CDR3 sequence: CASRKTGVTYEQYF. Here the CDR3 DNA reads TGCGCCAGCAGAAAGACAGGGGTAACCTACGAGCAGTACTTC.

The V and J genes are TRBV7-3 and TRBJ2-7, with 14 bases aligning to TRBD2. CDR1 SGHTA and CDR2 FQGTGA come from the germline V gene. The CDR3 runs to 15 residues. The J segment lost 3 bases and the V segment lost 4 bases, leaving 2 bases of the junction unmatched. The CDR3 DNA is TGTGCCAGCAGCTCGGGACTAGCGGGGGACTACGAGCAGTACTTC. Residues: CASSSGLAGDYEQYF.

The rearrangement uses TRBV30 and TRBJ1-4, with a possible D match to TRBD1 (6 bases). Trimming shortened V by 4 bases and J by 4 bases, and 10 bases separated the two germline ends. Germline CDR1 GTSNPN, CDR2 SVGIG (reference sequence). The CDR3 is made up of 13 amino acids. CDR3 nucleotide sequence: TGTGCCTGGAACGGGGACATTAATGAAAAACTGTTTTTT. Its translation is CAWNGDINEKLFF.

This chain joins TRBV27 and TRBJ1-4; D might be TRBD1 (5 bases). The length of the CDR3 is 15 residues. Trimming removed 5 bases from V and 5 bases from J, with 15 bases in between. Per the germline V gene, CDR1 is MNHEY and CDR2 is SMNVEV (reference sequence). As DNA, the CDR3 is TGTGCCAGCAGTGCTACAGTGGGGGGGAATGAAAAACTGTTTTTT. Encoded protein: CASSATVGGNEKLFF.

This clone was found once. V is TRBV29-1 and J is TRBJ1-1, with a tentative D call TRBD1 (5 bases). CDR3 length: 14 amino acids. CDR1 and CDR2 (germline): SQVTM, ANQGSEA. V shed 7 bases and J shed 3 bases, with 18 bases lying between them. The CDR3 loop is CSAFPGLMDTEAFF. CDR3 coding DNA: TGCAGCGCCTTTCCGGGACTTATGGACACTGAAGCTTTCTTT.

The rearrangement uses TRBV2 and TRBJ2-2; the match to TRBD1 covers 8 bases. V lost 6 bases to trimming and J lost 0 bases; unmatched junction nucleotides: 3. The CDR3 sequence is 15 residues long. CDR1 SNHLY and CDR2 FYNNEI come from the germline V gene. The CDR3 nucleotides read TGTGCCAGCAGCCCACAGGGGGCGAACACCGGGGAGCTGTTTTTT. This translates into CASSPQGANTGELFF.

This chain uses TRBV6-4 with TRBJ2-3, with 15 nucleotides matching TRBD2. There are 17 residues in the CDR3. The trim removed 6 bases at V and 6 bases at J, leaving 10 bases unmatched. Germline CDR1 and CDR2: MRHNA and SNTAGT. The CDR3 here is CASSPGLAGGPGDTQYF. The DNA for the CDR3 is TGTGCCAGCAGCCCGGGACTAGCGGGGGGCCCGGGGGATACGCAGTATTTT.

The V call is TRBV18, the J call TRBJ2-3, with a weak D call TRBD1 (6 bases). V was shortened by 1 base and J by 12 bases, with 23 bases between the two germline ends. Germline V gene lookup returns CDR1 KGHSH and CDR2 LQKENI. The CDR3 is 16 residues long. The CDR3 region is CASSPQRDTGTTFQYF. For the CDR3, the DNA is TGTGCCAGCTCACCACAAAGGGACACGGGTACAACTTTTCAGTATTTT.

The chain couples TRBV7-8 to TRBJ2-5, with D possibly being TRBD2 (5 bases). The V end lost 4 bases, the J end lost 7 bases, and 16 bases lay between the germline ends. Germline CDR1 reads SGHVS; CDR2 reads FQNEAQ. The CDR3 consists of 14 residues. The CDR3 DNA is TGTGCCAGCAGCTCCCCTGACATCGGAGGGACCCAGTACTTC. Translated: CASSSPDIGGTQYF.